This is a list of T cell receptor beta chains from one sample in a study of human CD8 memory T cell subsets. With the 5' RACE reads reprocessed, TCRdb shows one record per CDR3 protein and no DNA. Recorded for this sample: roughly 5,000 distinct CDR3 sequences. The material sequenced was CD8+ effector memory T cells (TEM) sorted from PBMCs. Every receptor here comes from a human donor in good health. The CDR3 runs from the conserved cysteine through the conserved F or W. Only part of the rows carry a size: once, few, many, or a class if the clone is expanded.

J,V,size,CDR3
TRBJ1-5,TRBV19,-,CASSMWDKNQPQHF
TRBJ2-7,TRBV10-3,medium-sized,CAISEGRDGYEQYF
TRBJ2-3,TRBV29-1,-,CSVRMGQGLTDTQYF
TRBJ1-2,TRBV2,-,CASSGGLDYGYTF
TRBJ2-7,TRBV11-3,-,CASSPRDGPYEQYF
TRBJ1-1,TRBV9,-,CASSVVGGPTEAFF
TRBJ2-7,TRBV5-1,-,CASSFRDTLGEQYF
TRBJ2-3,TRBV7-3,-,CASSLRAGTDTQYF
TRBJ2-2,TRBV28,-,CASSLSWTSGAHESTGELFF
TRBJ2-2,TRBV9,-,CASSAGLSGELFF
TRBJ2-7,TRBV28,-,CASTPPTGPWDYEQYF
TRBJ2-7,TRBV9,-,CASSGTGPGEQYF
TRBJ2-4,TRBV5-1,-,CASSEGGVQYF
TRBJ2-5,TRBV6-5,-,CASSSRGTQYF
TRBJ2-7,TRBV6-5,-,CASSYSGGSYEQYF
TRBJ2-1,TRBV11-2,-,CASSTSGDEQFF
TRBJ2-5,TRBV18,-,CASSPRTSGGPDQYF
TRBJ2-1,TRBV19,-,CASSILGGNNEQFF
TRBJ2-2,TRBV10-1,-,CASSWTGLPGELFF
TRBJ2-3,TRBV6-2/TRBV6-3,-,CASSYREDIHTQYF
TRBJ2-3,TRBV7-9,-,CASSPGQGTGSSTDTQYF
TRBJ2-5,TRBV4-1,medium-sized,CASHGTGQETQYF
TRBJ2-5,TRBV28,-,CASSLGQGASGRRETQYF
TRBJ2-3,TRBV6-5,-,CASSYKVTDTQYF
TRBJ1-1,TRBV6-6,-,CASSDLGGVYTEAFF
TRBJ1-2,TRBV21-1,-,CASSPHTGLDGYTF
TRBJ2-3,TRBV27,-,CASSLSFGGGTDTQYF
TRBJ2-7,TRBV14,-,CASSQDIGGFFYEQYF
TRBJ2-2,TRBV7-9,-,CASSGLAGGSHPGELFF
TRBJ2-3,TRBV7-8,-,CASSLGVGFQDTQYF
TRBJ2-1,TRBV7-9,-,CASSTWDSYNEQFF
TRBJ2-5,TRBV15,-,CATSRDLTSGDQETQYF
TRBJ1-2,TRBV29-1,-,CSVEGAGAGYGYTF
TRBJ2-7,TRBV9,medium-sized,CASSPSAGTTYEQYF
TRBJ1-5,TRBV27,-,CASSSLYGPVSNQPQHF
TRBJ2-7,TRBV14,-,CASSHPGGTGANEQYF
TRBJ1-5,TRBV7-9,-,CASSLGSPTYSNQPQHF
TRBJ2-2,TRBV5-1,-,CASSSMTANTGELFF
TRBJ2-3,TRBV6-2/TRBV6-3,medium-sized,CASRKVADDLTDTQYF
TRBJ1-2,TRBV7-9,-,CASSSPKTGGRYGYTF
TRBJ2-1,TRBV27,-,CASRGSLYNEQFF
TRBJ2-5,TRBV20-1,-,CSASDPSGHLWKTQYF
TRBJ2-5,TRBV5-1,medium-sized,CASSPVLGLADQETQYF
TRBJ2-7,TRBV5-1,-,CASSIIGKSSYEQYF
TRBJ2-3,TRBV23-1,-,CASNQNREPTDTQYF
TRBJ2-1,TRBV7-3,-,CASSLTLGSEQFF
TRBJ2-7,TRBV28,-,CASRRTGGGYEQYF
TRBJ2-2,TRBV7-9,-,CASSPGLAGGNTGELFF
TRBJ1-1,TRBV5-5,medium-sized,CASSFGESNTEAFF